The entry that follows covers one TCR beta chain sequence. The antigen this receptor binds is unknown. No base-level quality is on record; no much larger clone is a single base apart. The data were obtained in a study of cytomegalovirus exposure and HLA in healthy donors (dated by TCRdb to 2016 to 2017). A note on the overall study: An earlier analysis of some 620 of the donors reported 276 Gb of sequence data and 117 million unique TCR beta sequences obtained from some 170 million T cells. Every repertoire in the discovery cohort had been generated on one and the same sequencing platform. A handful of DR-DQ haplotypes were treated as single units for association and clustering because of strong linkage in the cohort. The study aimed to test whether signatures of past pathogen exposure could be identified by cataloging public T cell receptors. Rather than using new phenotypic data, the later analysis identified candidate immune exposures from TCR beta sequences and from how often those sequences occurred across donors. Using immunosequencing, the study profiled T cell repertoires from 666 subjects and related those repertoires to cytomegalovirus serostatus. To decide whether each TCR beta V gene segment behaved as functional or pseudogenic, an earlier analysis of several hundred of the donors relied on high-throughput TCR beta sequencing. To study patterns of TCR occurrence, a later analysis re-analyzed previously published TCR beta repertoires from 650 to 750 donors and added high-resolution HLA genotyping. Besides the first cohort of 550 to 750 subjects, a separate validation cohort made up of 120 different subjects was used. To predict cytomegalovirus infection status, the study combined high-throughput TCR immunosequencing, statistical association of individual TCRs with disease status, and machine learning. In a later genetic analysis, genome-wide SNP genotypes for about three fifths of the 666 donors were used, and that subset was treated as a discovery cohort. The number of typed donors differed by locus: about 629-630 for A, B, C, DRB1 and DQB1; approximately 520 for DQA1; roughly 600 for DPA1; and some 450 for DPB1. Among under 450 genotyped donors of the cohort, an average of approximately 240,000 unique TCR beta nucleotide sequences were sequenced per donor, roughly 20% of them non-productive. Donor age, sex, ethnicity and CMV serostatus were compiled together with the repertoire data. Of the approximately 400 genotyped donors, 65% to 90% fell in the genetic ancestry cluster associated with self-reported Caucasian donors. Approximately 300 gigabases of sequencing data and about 92 million unique TCR sequences made up an early release that covered approximately 700 HLA-typed donors. Class I and class II HLA loci were covered by the typing at four-digit resolution.

Overall study results and their limits: In this cohort, only TCR beta chains were sequenced, and detectable features were limited by the absence of alpha or paired-chain data. According to a later analysis, TCR association rates differed among HLA loci, with DRB1 alleles showing the most associated TCRs and HLA-C alleles showing the fewest. The sequencing pipeline was judged likely to have produced a cluster of highly shared sequence variants as a technical artifact. A further reported finding was that TCR beta sequences accurately predicted the HLA-A and HLA-B alleles for most subjects in the first cohort. Most TCR sequences were seen in very few donors, while some public TCRs were found in many individuals. An earlier analysis of 450 to 750 of the donors showed that most TCR beta V segments appeared in productive rearrangements either about 87% or about 30% of the time, which broadly matched IMGT annotations. In a later analysis, HLA-associated TCR beta chains were found to be more clonally expanded and to have lower generation probabilities than equally common non-associated chains. The study gave a list of under 200 TCR beta chains associated with cytomegalovirus. A later analysis associated 17,000 or so TCR beta sequences with specific HLA alleles at a false discovery rate of 0.05. Three of the identified cytomegalovirus-associated TCR beta chains were confirmed in vitro to be specific for cytomegalovirus antigens. Correlated functional status among segregating V segments might reflect linkage disequilibrium, but an unknown experimental factor could not be ruled out. Presence/absence analyses assumed roughly uniform sequencing depth across donors, an assumption that may not hold. Some IMGT-functional V segments, including TRBV6-2 and TRBV6-3, could not be distinguished by the 87-base-pair reads and were therefore excluded. Assigning TCR associations to individual alleles was difficult when HLA alleles, especially DR and DQ, strongly co-occurred. Immune exposure information for the cohort was limited to CMV serostatus. According to a later analysis, most CMV-associated TCR beta chains appeared to be HLA-restricted, and the HLA associations seemed to be driven largely by CMV exposure. Compared with the approximately 670-donor mean, donors in an Asian-associated ancestry cluster had fewer N-insertions in productive TCRs, according to a later genetic analysis. The authors suggested that the approach could potentially be generalized to other disease states and immunological phenotypes. In a later analysis, several top co-occurrence clusters were reported to appear linked to parvovirus B19, influenza, CMV and Epstein-Barr virus. Because HLA typing was missing for some donors at each locus, association tests included only the typed subset. Some 16 rarely observed V segments, including chromosome 9 orphons, were excluded from the earlier analysis of a few hundred of the donors because counts were too low. Cytomegalovirus status was reported to be diagnosed by the classifier with high specificity and sensitivity in both the original and validation cohorts. A later genetic analysis associated a missense DCLRE1C variant with V-gene and J-gene trimming of TCR beta chains, and an independent cohort replicated the association.

Libraries were prepared through the immunoSEQ multiplex PCR assay. A mixture of 60 forward primers for TCR Vbeta segments and 13 reverse primers for TCR Jbeta segments was used in the multiplex PCR. A multiplex PCR assay on genomic DNA amplified the CDR3 region of rearranged TCR beta genes. Amplified TCR beta libraries were sequenced as 87-base-pair reads on the Illumina HiSeq System. From the authors' description of their analysis: In a later analysis, roughly 80 million unique TCR beta chains were counted across the roughly 670 repertoires, and some 10 million of these chains were shared by at least two donors. A nearest-neighbor algorithm error-corrected the raw reads and collapsed the reads into unique sequences, merging closely related sequences to remove PCR and sequencing errors. Alignment of CDR3 sequences to IMGT reference sequences was used to assign V, D and J gene segments. For a sequence to be retained, at least a six-nucleotide match to both a V gene segment and a J gene segment was required. Rearrangements were classified as productive when the CDR3 lacked stop codons and remained in frame with V and J, and all other rearrangements were classified as non-productive. CDR3 was defined by IMGT convention, running from the second conserved V-encoded cysteine to the conserved J-encoded phenylalanine. Sequences without an unambiguous match to a single V gene segment were excluded from the earlier analysis of approximately 600 of the donors. In an earlier analysis of roughly 600 of the donors, a V segment was called functional when productive rearrangements were above 56.7%, and segregating when the standard deviation between donors exceeded 5%. A statistical classification framework was built to diagnose cytomegalovirus status from the catalog of TCR beta chain sequences. V and J gene assignment, in a later analysis, came from comparing TCR nucleotide sequences with IMGT/GENE-DB human TR gene sequences. The TCRdist pipeline was used in a later analysis to assign CDR3 sequences and most-parsimonious VDJ recombination scenarios. In a later analysis, each TCR beta chain was defined by its CDR3 amino acid sequence together with its V-gene family, and reads without a unique V-gene family were excluded. As a way to deal with suspected cross-contamination and a sequencing artifact, a later analysis dropped nearly 600 nucleotide sequences that were highly shared and had low generation probability. For each public chain, a later analysis derived a clonal expansion index from normalized ranks of inferred template counts within each repertoire. In a later analysis, generation probabilities were computed using a VDJ recombination model fitted to out-of-frame rearrangements, and the results were checked against IGoR. A later analysis scored TCR-TCR, TCR-HLA and TCR-CMV co-occurrence with hypergeometric tests, applying a repertoire-size bias correction to TCR pairs. A later analysis estimated false discovery rates by permuting HLA or CMV assignments 20 times. In a later analysis, co-occurring TCRs were grouped with DBSCAN, and TCRdist sequence similarity was added when clustering was performed within HLA-allele-positive subsets. Repertoires with fewer than 30,000 or more than 120,000 public chains were left out of co-occurrence clustering, as were five repertoires with anomalous nucleotide sharing. TCRdb holds this immuneACCESS table with in-frame rearrangements only. Some clones are missing; in checked studies, unresolved V genes explain under half, and the rest has no known cause. V, J and clone size reflect that table, while D and trimming were determined from the DNA. In all, the sample holds some 110,000 clones, and around 76% of those were seen once. The ten largest clonotypes hold about 12% of the sample.

The CDR3 goes from the cysteine to the phenylalanine over 15 residues. The kept DNA is CDR3 alone, 45 bases in frame from the first base. Trimming removed 5 bases from V and 1 base from J, leaving 11 bases between the germline ends. Based on the germline V gene, the CDR1 and CDR2 sequences are SGHTA and FQGTGA. The cohort consisted of some 730 healthy bone marrow donors. At the time of sampling, all cohort members were nominally healthy, though unrecorded immune exposures were likely present. The donor tested CMV seropositive and was one of the 289 seropositive cohort members. Each donor provided a peripheral blood sample, and peripheral blood mononuclear cells were used for TCR beta sequencing. The Qiagen DNeasy Blood Extraction Kit was used to extract genomic DNA from the blood cell samples.

The TCR originated in a woman aged 55-70 years in good health and CMV-seropositive. Sequenced input: PBMCs. The V gene is TRBV7-3 and the J gene is TRBJ2-2; the D gene is possibly TRBD2, with 6 bases matching. The encoded CDR3 is CASSPGGRNTGELFF. The base sequence is TGTGCCAGCAGCCCCGGGGGTCGGAACACCGGGGAGCTGTTTTTT.